These 10 T cell receptor beta chains were sequenced from one sample in a study of beta chain features in type 1 diabetes. As every portion of the isolated RNA was reverse transcribed, the sequencing read expressed TCRB transcripts. Sequencing was performed with immunoSEQ multiplex PCR; in TCRdb, only in-frame clones are kept and a portion is missing. The sample includes over 40,000 clones, approximately 48% of them seen just once. The sequenced sample consisted of stem cell memory CD4+ T cells from blood. The receptors were sampled from a woman in her twenties or thirties in good health.

The chain links TRBV27 to TRBJ2-1, with a weak D call TRBD2 (6 bases). The germline CDR1 and CDR2 sequences are MNHEY and SMNVEV (reference sequence). The CDR3 extends over 16 amino acids. Trimming removed 7 bases at V and 5 bases at J, with 21 bases between. CDR3 region: CASTPWGTVGDNEQFF. In nucleotides, the CDR3 is TGTGCCAGCACCCCCTGGGGGACTGTGGGTGACAATGAGCAGTTCTTC.

The chain uses TRBV10-3 and TRBJ2-7; 9 bases map to TRBD2. Germline trimming cut 2 bases from V and 0 bases from J; bases unmatched to any gene: 5. The CDR3 is 16 amino acids. Germline lookup yields CDR1 ENHRY and CDR2 SYGVKD. CDR3 in DNA: TGTGCCATCAGTGAGCCCGGGACTAGCAGCTCCTACGAGCAGTACTTC. The encoded protein is CAISEPGTSSSYEQYF.

This clone was counted only a few times. The chain combines TRBV29-1 with TRBJ2-7; 9 bases map to TRBD2. Germline V lookup: CDR1 SQVTM, CDR2 ANQGSEA. J lost 7 bases, V lost 5 bases, and 12 bases had no gene match. This CDR3 is built from 14 residues. In DNA, the CDR3 is TGCAGCGTTACAAAGCGGGGGGAGTGGAGTGAGCAGTACTTC. Translation: CSVTKRGEWSEQYF.

The chain uses TRBV19 and TRBJ2-7; D might be TRBD2 (5 bases). V lost 4 bases and J lost 2, with 21 bases in between. Germline V gene lookup returns CDR1 LNHDA and CDR2 SQIVND (reference sequence). This CDR3 spans 17 amino acids. CDR3 sequence: CASSSVTSPGSAYEQYF. CDR3 in DNA: TGTGCCAGTAGTAGCGTGACCTCCCCGGGATCCGCCTACGAGCAGTACTTC.

The chain uses TRBV27 and TRBJ2-2; 11 nucleotides align to TRBD2. Trimming at V came to 4 bases and at J to 1 base, leaving 8 bases not matched to a gene. The V gene's germline CDR1 is MNHEY and CDR2 SMNVEV (reference sequence). The CDR3 sequence is 18 residues long. The CDR3 DNA reads as TGTGCCAGCAGTTCCATCCATGGGACTAGCGGGAACACCGGGGAGCTGTTTTTT. Translating gives CASSSIHGTSGNTGELFF.

This sequence joins TRBV5-4 and TRBJ2-7; TRBD2 matches 13 bases. This CDR3 comprises 13 residues. Germline-derived CDR1 and CDR2 are SGHNT and YYREEE (reference sequence). V lost 7 bases to trimming and J lost 2 bases; unmatched junction nucleotides: 0. The CDR3 DNA reads TGTGCCAGCGGACTAGCGGGAGCCTACGAGCAGTACTTC. This gives the protein CASGLAGAYEQYF.

The chain joins TRBV6-5 to TRBJ2-7, with 7 bases identical to TRBD2. The germline V gene has CDR1 MNHEY and CDR2 SVGAGI. The junction had 7 bases not matched to a gene; V was cut back by 8 bases and J by 0 bases. The CDR3 has 14 residues. The CDR3 sequence: CASYRAGVSYEQYF. Here the CDR3 DNA reads TGTGCCAGCTACCGTGCGGGAGTCTCCTACGAGCAGTACTTC.

V usage is TRBV6-5 and J usage is TRBJ2-7; a possible D gene is TRBD1 (6 bases). The germline V gene encodes CDR1 MNHEY and CDR2 SVGAGI. V lost 7 bases to trimming and J lost 0 bases, with 16 bases between them. This CDR3 is 15 amino acids long. The CDR3 nucleotides read TGTGCCAGCAAACCATCGGGACATTCCTCCTACGAGCAGTACTTC. The encoded protein is CASKPSGHSSYEQYF.

This clone came up a few times. The chain joins TRBV11-1 to TRBJ2-2; TRBD2 matches at 9 bases. CDR3 length: 16 amino acids. Germline CDR1 is SGHAT and CDR2 is FQDESV (reference sequence). Unmatched junction bases numbered 5, after V lost 2 bases and J lost 4 bases. CDR3 sequence (DNA): TGTGCCAGCAGCTTATCTGCTAGCGGGATCACCGGGGAGCTGTTTTTT. It translates to CASSLSASGITGELFF.

This CDR3 reads CASSGRQGVYGYTF. CDR3 DNA: TGTGCCAGCAGCGGAAGACAGGGGGTGTATGGCTACACCTTC. The gene calls are TRBV9 and TRBJ1-2, with 9 bases that match TRBD1. The CDR3 totals 14 residues. Germline V gene lookup returns CDR1 SGDLS and CDR2 YYNGEE. V lost 3 bases and J lost 5; bases outside the gene matches: 5.